This T cell receptor (beta chain) was obtained from a study of control samples from healthy donors and cancer patients. The CDR3 is made up of 17 amino acids. Trimming took 5 bases from V and 4 from J; bases not matched to a gene: 6. Germline V gene data show CDR1 as SEHNR and CDR2 as FQNEAQ (reference sequence). Clones were read by immunoSEQ multiplex PCR, and TCRdb kept only the in-frame ones, dropping some. The table includes 120,000 or so clones, 80% to 90% detected once. This clone appeared a few times. The V call is TRBV7-9, the J call TRBJ2-1; 15 bases fit TRBD2. The receptor comes from a man aged 40-49 years in good health. Input material: blood. In nucleotides, the CDR3 is TGTGCCAGCAGCGGACGGACTAGCGGGGGGGTTTACAATGAGCAGTTCTTC. It translates to CASSGRTSGGVYNEQFF.